Listed here are 16 T cell receptor beta chains from one sample, sequenced in a study of siplizumab effects on memory and regulatory T cells. Libraries were prepared by immunoSEQ multiplex PCR; TCRdb keeps only in-frame clonotypes and omits some of them. Here the sample spans 50,000 to 70,000 clones, 90% to 98% being singletons. The sample consisted of naive CD8+ T cells sorted from blood. The receptors were sampled from a human donor in good health.

The CDR3 loop reads CASSPFPGHGPSETQYF. The CDR3 DNA follows: TGTGCCAGCAGCCCCTTTCCGGGCCACGGGCCTAGTGAGACCCAGTACTTC. The chain recombines TRBV7-2 with TRBJ2-5; D ambiguous. Germline V gene sequence: CDR1 SGHTA, CDR2 FQGNSA. The V end lost 5 bases, the J end lost 5 bases, and 24 bases lay between the germline ends. There are 17 residues in the CDR3.

This sequence joins TRBV4-3 and TRBJ1-5, with 7 bases identical to TRBD1. Looked up from germline, CDR1 is LGHNA and CDR2 is YSLEER. V shed 1 base, J shed 4 bases, and the junction held 13 bases outside the gene matches. The CDR3 runs 18 residues. The CDR3 sequence is CASSQVPLTGVGNQPQHF. DNA of the CDR3: TGCGCCAGCAGCCAAGTTCCCCTTACAGGGGTTGGGAATCAGCCCCAGCATTTT.

This clone was found once. The chain links TRBV5-4 to TRBJ2-3, with 9 bases aligning to TRBD1. This CDR3 has 14 amino acids. V lost 4 bases, J lost 4 bases, and 4 bases stayed unmatched. Germline V gives CDR1 SGHNT, CDR2 YYREEE (reference sequence). The CDR3 loop is CASSPGQGADTQYF. CDR3 DNA sequence: TGTGCCAGCAGCCCGGGACAGGGAGCAGATACGCAGTATTTT. The complete variable domain, with remaining parts taken from reference TRBV5-4 and TRBJ2-3, reads ETGVTQSPTHLIKTRGQQVTLRCSSQSGHNTVSWYQQALGQGPQFIFQYYREEENGRGNFPPRFSGLQFPNYSSELNVNALELDDSALYLCASSPGQGADTQYFGPGTRLTVL.

The V gene is TRBV14, the J gene TRBJ1-3, with D unclear. This CDR3 is built from 15 residues. Trimming pared 0 bases from V and 0 bases from J, leaving 6 bases between. From germline, CDR1 is SGHDN and CDR2 FVKESK. CDR3 nucleotide sequence: TGTGCCAGCAGCCAAGAAGTATCCTCTGGAAACACCATATATTTT. The encoded protein is CASSQEVSSGNTIYF.

This clone was recorded once. V usage is TRBV19 and J usage is TRBJ1-2; D is uncertain. Germline V gene sequence: CDR1 LNHDA, CDR2 SQIVND (reference sequence). The CDR3 totals 11 residues. With 3 bases removed from V and 7 bases from J, the gap between germline ends came to 6 bases. The CDR3 sequence: CASSISSGYTF. The CDR3 nucleotides read TGTGCCAGTAGTATCAGCTCTGGCTACACCTTC.

The chain links TRBV4-3 to TRBJ1-1, with D perhaps TRBD1 (6 bases). Germline-derived CDR1 and CDR2 are LGHNA and YSLEER. The germline V and J ends were trimmed by 0 bases and 11 bases, with 19 bases remaining between them. The CDR3 totals 15 residues. The CDR3 here is CASSQDVTGQIGAFF. In DNA form, the CDR3 reads TGCGCCAGCAGCCAAGATGTGACAGGTCAAATTGGGGCTTTCTTT.

The genes are TRBV4-3 and TRBJ2-1, with unresolved D. The CDR3 spans 12 residues. CDR1 LGHNA and CDR2 YSLEER come from the germline V gene. The V end was cut by 0 bases, the J end by 6 bases, with 3 bases between. In DNA form, the CDR3 reads TGCGCCAGCAGCCAAGATTCCAATGAGCAGTTCTTC. Encoded protein: CASSQDSNEQFF.

The chain combines TRBV25-1 with TRBJ2-7, with D possibly matching TRBD2 (5 bases). V dropped 6 bases and J dropped 3 bases, with 6 bases sitting between them. CDR1 is MGHDK and CDR2 is SYGVNS in the germline V gene. This CDR3 is 11 amino acids long. DNA for the CDR3: TGTGCCAGCAGCGCGGGCTACGAGCAGTACTTC. Translation: CASSAGYEQYF.

CDR3 loop: CASSLLAPVPRDNEQFF. The CDR3 coding sequence is TGTGCCAGCAGCCTACTAGCCCCCGTTCCCCGGGACAATGAGCAGTTCTTC. The genes are TRBV2 and TRBJ2-1; a weak D match, TRBD2 (6 bases). The CDR3 loop spans 17 amino acids. V gave up 6 bases and J gave up 5 bases, with 23 bases separating them. Germline V gene data show CDR1 as SNHLY and CDR2 as FYNNEI.

The gene calls are TRBV28 and TRBJ2-3; tentatively, D is TRBD2 (6 bases). CDR3 size: 12 residues. CDR1 is MDHEN and CDR2 is SYDVKM in the germline V gene. Trimming cost V 3 bases and J 6 bases, with 7 bases left between them. The CDR3 protein is CASSFGGDTQYF. In DNA, the CDR3 is TGTGCCAGCAGTTTTGGGGGGGATACGCAGTATTTT.

J is TRBJ1-2 and V is TRBV7-9; no firm D call. V was shortened by 4 bases and J by 2 bases, with 14 bases between the two germline ends. Germline CDR1 is SEHNR and CDR2 is FQNEAQ (reference sequence). This CDR3 region has 15 residues. CDR3 nucleotides: TGTGCCAGCAGCTCGCCGTGGGAGGTGAACTATGGCTACACCTTC. It specifies CASSSPWEVNYGYTF.

V and J are TRBV25-1 and TRBJ2-3, with TRBD2 matching over 8 bases. The CDR3 is 16 residues long. The V gene's germline CDR1 is MGHDK and CDR2 SYGVNS. After removal of 2 bases from V and 2 bases from J, the junction contained 6 bases not matched to a gene. CDR3 nucleotide sequence: TGTGCCAGCAGTGAAGGGGGACTAGTGATCACAGATACGCAGTATTTT. Translation: CASSEGGLVITDTQYF.

The chain links TRBV5-4 to TRBJ2-2, with 14 bases fitting TRBD2. J lost 0 bases, V lost 7 bases, and 14 bases had no gene match. The CDR3 consists of 20 residues. Looked up from germline, CDR1 is SGHNT and CDR2 is YYREEE (reference sequence). The DNA of the CDR3 is TGTGCCAGCGGCGGATCCGGGACTAGCGGGGGAGACGCGAACACCGGGGAGCTGTTTTTT. This encodes CASGGSGTSGGDANTGELFF.

The chain uses TRBV5-4 and TRBJ2-5, with 7 bases aligning to TRBD1. J lost 3 bases, V lost 3 bases, and 8 bases had no gene match. Per germline, CDR1 SGHNT and CDR2 YYREEE (reference sequence). The CDR3 sequence is 15 residues long. For the CDR3, the DNA is TGTGCCAGCAGCTCACCTGACGGGACAGAAGAGACCCAGTACTTC. It codes for CASSSPDGTEETQYF.

This sequence joins TRBV5-6 and TRBJ2-5, with D possibly being TRBD2 (6 bases). CDR3 length: 18 amino acids. The V gene's germline CDR1 is SGHDT and CDR2 YYEEEE. With 5 bases removed from V and 7 bases from J, the gap between germline ends came to 30 bases. In nucleotides, the CDR3 is TGTGCCAGCAGGGAGTTTTTGGGGGAGGAACACGGGAAGGTGACCCAGTACTTC. Translated, it gives CASREFLGEEHGKVTQYF.

CDR3: CAISAIPGRESYEQYF. The DNA of the CDR3 is TGTGCCATCAGTGCTATCCCGGGGAGGGAATCCTACGAGCAGTACTTC. V gene TRBV10-3 combines with J gene TRBJ2-7; TRBD2 matches 7 bases. J lost 1 base, V lost 4 bases, and 10 bases had no gene match. The CDR3 covers 16 residues. CDR1 ENHRY and CDR2 SYGVKD come from the germline V gene.